These 15 T cell receptor beta chains originate from one sample sequenced in a study of spatial heterogeneity in lung cancer (dated by TCRdb to between 2019 and 2020). Library prep was done by 5' RACE. The reads were generated on a NextSeq 500. TCRdb reprocessed the public reads (quality trimming at Q25 with fastp, clone calling with MiXCR) and kept in-frame beta chains. Entries that share a CDR3 protein sequence are merged under the most common genes and DNA. The sample yields about 80,000 distinct CDR3 sequences; 15% to 25% were counted once. Approximately 5.6% of the sample is held by the ten biggest clonotypes. Taken with the paper, the label for time point translates to: sample taken at primary tumor resection. Without any cell sorting, TCR sequencing was performed on whole RNA extracted either from tumor and nontumor lung tissue or from cryopreserved PBMC samples. This specimen consisted of PBMCs, obtained at surgery. All receptors derive from a male donor with early-stage non-small cell lung cancer.

CDR3 DNA sequence: TGTGCCAGCAGTTTTGAGTATGGAGAGACCCAGTACTTC. This codes for CASSFEYGETQYF. This chain uses TRBV27 with TRBJ2-5; no clear D gene. Trimming cost V 3 bases and J 4 bases, with 9 bases left between them. Per the germline V gene, CDR1 is MNHEY and CDR2 is SMNVEV (reference sequence). The CDR3 covers 13 residues.

The chain's CDR3 is CASSPGTGGPYNEQFF. The CDR3 DNA follows: TGCGCCAGCAGCCCAGGGACAGGGGGCCCTTACAATGAGCAGTTCTTC. The chain recombines TRBV5-1 with TRBJ2-1; TRBD1 matches 12 bases. With 4 bases clipped from V and 4 bases from J, the junction kept 6 bases outside the gene matches. There are 16 residues in the CDR3. Looked up from germline, CDR1 is SGHRS and CDR2 is YFSETQ.

The rearrangement links TRBV7-2 to TRBJ1-4; 8 nucleotides agree with TRBD1. The CDR3 spans 14 residues. Trimming removed 5 bases from V and 8 bases from J; junction bases left unmatched: 7. The germline V gene has CDR1 SGHTA and CDR2 FQGNSA. The CDR3 coding sequence is TGTGCCAGCAGCCGAGACAGGGGAGGGGAAAAACTGTTTTTT. Encoded protein: CASSRDRGGEKLFF.

This clonotype has a handful of counts. The gene calls are TRBV12-5 and TRBJ2-7, with TRBD2 matching 12 bases. The germline V gene has CDR1 LGHNT and CDR2 FRNRAP. This CDR3 is built from 16 residues. The V and J ends lost 0 bases and 4 bases, in that order; junction bases with no gene match: 4. The CDR3 nucleotides read TGTGCTAGTGGTTTGGTTCGGACTAGCGGGATATACGAGCAGTACTTC. This sequence encodes CASGLVRTSGIYEQYF.

This sequence joins TRBV10-3 and TRBJ2-3, with D perhaps being TRBD1 or TRBD2 (5 bases each). Trimming removed 2 bases at V and 3 bases at J, with 12 bases between. The CDR3 covers 15 residues. Germline V gene lookup returns CDR1 ENHRY and CDR2 SYGVKD. Here the CDR3 DNA reads TGTGCCATCAGTGAGGGGCAGAGGGGAACAGATACGCAGTATTTT. Amino acid sequence: CAISEGQRGTDTQYF.

This clonotype occurred a few times. This chain joins TRBV20-1 and TRBJ1-1; maybe TRBD1 (5 bases). The V and J ends lost 2 bases and 5 bases respectively, with 18 bases between them. Germline V CDR1 and CDR2: DFQATT, SNEGSKA (reference sequence). The CDR3 spans 15 residues. The CDR3 protein is CSARFPSGGKTEAFF. The CDR3 nucleotides are TGCAGTGCTAGATTCCCCTCCGGGGGAAAAACTGAAGCTTTCTTT.

This clonotype was seen many times. The V call is TRBV28, the J call TRBJ1-1; 8 nucleotides align to TRBD1. The CDR3 length is 14 residues. Germline CDR1 and CDR2: MDHEN and SYDVKM. J lost 4 bases, V lost 7 bases, and 8 bases had no gene match. Here the CDR3 reads CASIRRGHGTEAFF. CDR3 DNA: TGTGCCAGCATCCGCAGGGGGCACGGCACTGAAGCTTTCTTT.

The rearrangement uses TRBV14 and TRBJ2-3; D gene unclear. CDR3 length equals 14 residues. The V gene lost 1 base and the J gene lost 6 bases, with 11 bases spanning the gap. Germline-derived CDR1 and CDR2 are SGHDN and FVKESK. The CDR3 bases are TGTGCCAGCAGCCAAGGACTGCGGTGGGATACGCAGTATTTT. This translates into CASSQGLRWDTQYF.

This clonotype was found a few times. The genes are TRBV6-2 or TRBV6-3 and TRBJ2-7; no definite D call. The germline V and J ends were trimmed by 5 bases and 2 bases, with 16 bases remaining between them. The CDR3 length is 15 residues. Germline CDR1 is MNHEY and CDR2 is SVGEGT. The DNA of the CDR3 is TGTGCCAGCAGTCACCTCGGCGCCTTGGCCTACGAGCAGTACTTC. Translating gives CASSHLGALAYEQYF.

This clonotype was seen a handful of times. This chain joins TRBV3-1 and TRBJ1-5, with D tentatively TRBD1 (5 bases). The CDR3 consists of 17 residues. Germline-derived CDR1 and CDR2 are LGHDT and YNNKEL (reference sequence). V gave up 4 bases and J gave up 5 bases, with 21 bases separating them. For the CDR3, the DNA is TGTGCCAGCAGCCCTGGTTCAGCAGGGACCTTATATCAGCCCCAGCATTTT. It translates to CASSPGSAGTLYQPQHF.

The chain links TRBV3-1 to TRBJ2-5, with a possible D match to TRBD1 (6 bases). The CDR3 is 13 amino acids. Germline assignment: CDR1 LGHDT and CDR2 YNNKEL (reference sequence). V was trimmed by 5 bases and J by 4 bases, leaving 11 bases between them. The CDR3 coding sequence is TGTGCCAGCAGCGGACAGACTATAGAGACCCAGTACTTC. Translated, it gives CASSGQTIETQYF.

This clonotype was seen only a few times. The chain uses TRBV4-2 and TRBJ1-1; possible D gene TRBD1, 5 bases. CDR1 is LGHNA and CDR2 is YNFKEQ in the germline V gene. CDR3 length equals 13 residues. Trimming cost V 6 bases and J 1 base, with 9 bases left between them. The CDR3 spells CASSGTANTEAFF. CDR3 bases: TGTGCCAGCAGTGGGACCGCGAACACTGAAGCTTTCTTT.

This clonotype was observed a few times. V usage is TRBV24-1 and J usage is TRBJ2-2; D uncertain. The CDR3 is made up of 15 amino acids. V shed 9 bases and J shed 0 bases, with 13 bases lying between them. Germline CDR1 KGHDR, CDR2 SFDVKD. CDR3 sequence (DNA): TGTGCCACCGCGTCCCGGGCAGCGAACACCGGGGAGCTGTTTTTT. This sequence encodes CATASRAANTGELFF.

The chain is built from TRBV18 and TRBJ2-7; 14 positions match TRBD2. Trimming took 0 bases from V and 4 from J; bases not matched to a gene: 8. This CDR3 is built from 18 residues. CDR1 and CDR2 (germline): KGHSH, LQKENI. The CDR3 bases are TGTGCCAGCTCACCACCGGGGACTAGCGGGAGTATTATGTACGAGCAGTACTTC. Protein: CASSPPGTSGSIMYEQYF.

There are many counts of this clonotype. The V call is TRBV29-1, the J call TRBJ2-5; D could derive from TRBD1 or TRBD2 (6 bases each). Germline-derived CDR1 and CDR2 are SQVTM and ANQGSEA. The germline V and J ends were trimmed by 2 bases and 5 bases, with 12 bases remaining between them. The CDR3 consists of 13 residues. CDR3 bases: TGCAGCGTTGAAACGGGGGCGCTTGAGACCCAGTACTTC. Protein sequence: CSVETGALETQYF.